These 22 T cell receptor beta chains were all obtained from the same sample, sequenced in a study of blood T cell repertoires in COVID-19. TCRdb keeps only in-frame clones here, not all; method: immunoSEQ multiplex PCR. In the table there are 380,000 or so clones, 75% to 90% of which are singletons. Sequenced sample: peripheral blood. The receptor set was obtained from a woman between 55 and 75 years old with COVID-19, enrolled during active disease.

This chain joins TRBV4-1 and TRBJ2-7, with D possibly being TRBD2 (5 bases). CDR3 length equals 14 residues. Trimming pared 4 bases from V and 0 bases from J, leaving 10 bases between. Looked up from germline, CDR1 is MGHRA and CDR2 is YSYEKL. The CDR3 DNA sequence: TGCGCCAGCAGCCCCCGGGATCCCTCCTACGAGCAGTACTTC. Encoded protein: CASSPRDPSYEQYF.

This clone showed up just once. This chain joins TRBV5-6 and TRBJ1-4; unclear D gene. The V gene's germline CDR1 is SGHDT and CDR2 YYEEEE. Trimming stripped 1 base from V and 1 base from J, with 8 bases between. This CDR3 has 15 amino acids. The CDR3 bases are TGTGCCAGCAGCTTGAGGAGAGGAACTAATGAAAAACTGTTTTTT. Translated, it gives CASSLRRGTNEKLFF.

This clone was observed a few times. Distinct nucleotide sequences in the sample also encode this CDR3. The CDR3 sequence is CASSVESNTEAFF. The DNA of the CDR3 is TGTGCCAGCAGCGTAGAGAGTAACACTGAAGCTTTCTTT. J is TRBJ1-1 and V is TRBV9; D not resolved. CDR3 length equals 13 residues. CDR1 SGDLS and CDR2 YYNGEE come from the germline V gene. Trimming left V 0 bases short and J 2 bases short, with 5 bases between.

The chain couples TRBV10-2 to TRBJ2-2; D uncertain. The CDR3 spans 14 residues. The V gene lost 6 bases and the J gene lost 0 bases, with 8 bases spanning the gap. Per germline, CDR1 WSHSY and CDR2 SAAADI. The CDR3 sequence: CASRVLANTGELFF. Here the CDR3 DNA reads TGCGCCAGCAGGGTCCTAGCGAACACCGGGGAGCTGTTTTTT.

The chain carries TRBV19 and TRBJ1-5; the match to TRBD1 covers 8 bases. Germline CDR1 and CDR2: LNHDA and SQIVND (reference sequence). Germline trimming cut 3 bases from V and 4 bases from J; bases unmatched to any gene: 8. The CDR3 is 16 amino acids. The CDR3 region is CASSIWGQDLNQPQHF. Here the CDR3 DNA reads TGTGCCAGTAGTATTTGGGGACAGGACTTAAATCAGCCCCAGCATTTT.

CDR3: CASSQSGRPGIYEQYF. The CDR3 region has the DNA TGTGCCAGCAGCCAGAGCGGTCGCCCGGGGATCTACGAGCAGTACTTC. J is TRBJ2-7 and V is TRBV7-9, with D tentatively TRBD2 (5 bases). V shed 5 bases and J shed 3 bases, with 20 bases lying between them. CDR3 length: 16 amino acids. CDR1 and CDR2 (germline): SEHNR, FQNEAQ (reference sequence).

The chain carries TRBV30 and TRBJ1-3; D not certain. Trimming removed 5 bases from V and 2 bases from J, with 10 bases in between. The CDR3 is 13 amino acids. Germline assignment: CDR1 GTSNPN and CDR2 SVGIG (reference sequence). In DNA, the CDR3 is TGTGCCTGGGGCCTGGGCCCTGGAAACACCATATATTTT. Translating gives CAWGLGPGNTIYF.

The chain carries TRBV12-3 or TRBV12-4 and TRBJ2-3; 8 nucleotides align to TRBD1. The V and J ends lost 5 bases and 6 bases, in that order; junction bases with no gene match: 4. This CDR3 region has 13 residues. The CDR3 loop is CASSIRGQDTQYF. The CDR3 region has the DNA TGTGCCAGCAGTATCAGGGGGCAGGATACGCAGTATTTT.

This chain links TRBV12-3 or TRBV12-4 with TRBJ2-2; no firm D call. V lost 2 bases and J lost 8, with 6 bases in between. The CDR3 extends over 12 amino acids. In DNA form, the CDR3 reads TGTGCCAGCAGTTTATCTAGGGGGGAGCTGTTTTTT. Amino acid sequence: CASSLSRGELFF.

V usage is TRBV11-2 and J usage is TRBJ1-1; D is uncertain. V was clipped by 5 bases and J by 4 bases, with 17 bases between them. The CDR3 runs to 15 residues. CDR1 and CDR2 (germline): SGHAT, FQNNGV. The CDR3 reads CASSHSSGYRTEAFF. The CDR3 DNA sequence: TGTGCCAGCAGCCATTCGTCCGGGTATCGCACTGAAGCTTTCTTT.

The chain carries TRBV5-1 and TRBJ2-1; possible D gene TRBD2, 6 bases. CDR3 length: 17 residues. With 4 bases removed from V and 2 bases from J, the gap between germline ends came to 19 bases. CDR1 and CDR2 from the germline V gene are SGHRS and YFSETQ. The CDR3 nucleotides read TGCGCCAGCAGCACCGGGACTTCCTCCTCTCCCTACAATGAGCAGTTCTTC. Its protein product is CASSTGTSSSPYNEQFF.

The J gene is TRBJ2-3, the V gene TRBV9, with 13 bases fitting TRBD2. Germline V gene sequence: CDR1 SGDLS, CDR2 YYNGEE. This CDR3 is 18 amino acids long. Trimming removed 2 bases from V and 1 base from J; junction bases left unmatched: 7. CDR3 sequence reads: CASSVGTSGVPGTDTQYF. The CDR3 bases are TGTGCCAGCAGCGTCGGGACTAGCGGGGTCCCGGGCACAGATACGCAGTATTTT.

This clone was detected once. V and J are TRBV27 and TRBJ2-2; maybe TRBD1 (6 bases). Trimming removed 7 bases at V and 1 base at J, with 10 bases between. The CDR3 length is 14 residues. Looked up from germline, CDR1 is MNHEY and CDR2 is SMNVEV (reference sequence). In DNA form, the CDR3 reads TGTGCCAGCACCAGGGGCGGGAACACCGGGGAGCTGTTTTTT. It specifies CASTRGGNTGELFF.

In nucleotides, the CDR3 is TGCGCCAGCAGCCAAGGCCAGGGTTACAACTATGGCTACACCTTC. Protein product: CASSQGQGYNYGYTF. The genes are TRBV4-1 and TRBJ1-2; perhaps TRBD1 as D (5 bases). The CDR3 contains 15 residues. Per germline, CDR1 MGHRA and CDR2 YSYEKL. V lost 1 base and J lost 2, with 11 bases in between.

This chain uses TRBV7-3 with TRBJ2-2, with 8 bases lining up with TRBD1. Per germline, CDR1 SGHTA and CDR2 FQGTGA. The CDR3 spans 14 residues. J was trimmed by 7 bases and V by 3 bases; bases with no gene match: 4. The CDR3 region has the DNA TGTGCCAGCAGCTTGCAGGGGGCTAACGGGGAGCTGTTTTTT. Its translation is CASSLQGANGELFF. Looking up the rest from reference TRBV7-3 and TRBJ2-2 gives the full variable domain: GAGVSQTPSNKVTEKGKYVELRCDPISGHTALYWYRQSLGQGPEFLIYFQGTGAADDSGLPNDRFFAVRPEGSVSTLKIQRTERGDSAVYLCASSLQGANGELFFGEGSRLTVL.

CDR3 nucleotide sequence: TGCGCCAGCAGCCAAGATCAGTTTTATGGCTACACCTTC. Protein sequence: CASSQDQFYGYTF. The chain has TRBV4-3 and TRBJ1-2, with D uncertain. CDR3 length equals 13 residues. Germline CDR1 and CDR2: LGHNA and YSLEER. V was shortened by 0 bases and J by 5 bases, with 7 bases between the two germline ends.

This sequence joins TRBV4-1 and TRBJ2-1; possible D gene TRBD2, 6 bases. Trimming took off 2 bases at V and 0 bases at J, with 14 bases between the two ends. CDR3 size: 17 residues. The V gene's germline CDR1 is MGHRA and CDR2 YSYEKL. DNA for the CDR3: TGCGCCAGCAGCCAACCACCGGGACTGAGCTCCTACAATGAGCAGTTCTTC. Translation gives CASSQPPGLSSYNEQFF.

The rearrangement links TRBV2 to TRBJ2-5; D may be TRBD1 (5 bases). Trimming stripped 7 bases from V and 3 bases from J, with 18 bases between. There are 15 residues in the CDR3. CDR1 SNHLY and CDR2 FYNNEI come from the germline V gene. The CDR3 DNA reads TGTGCCAGCATTAGGATGGGGCTAGATGAAGAGACCCAGTACTTC. The encoded protein is CASIRMGLDEETQYF.

The chain combines TRBV28 with TRBJ2-7; 11 bases align to TRBD1. Trimming took 8 bases from V and 4 from J; bases not matched to a gene: 10. The CDR3 runs to 15 residues. The germline V gene has CDR1 MDHEN and CDR2 SYDVKM. CDR3 amino acids: CASSVTGQGEYEQYF. In DNA form, the CDR3 reads TGTGCCAGCTCAGTTACGGGACAGGGGGAGTACGAGCAGTACTTC. Using reference TRBV28 and TRBJ2-7 for the parts outside the CDR3, the full variable domain is DVKVTQSSRYLVKRTGEKVFLECVQDMDHENMFWYRQDPGLGLRLIYFSYDVKMKEKGDIPEGYSVSREKKERFSLILESASTNQTSMYLCASSVTGQGEYEQYFGPGTRLTVT.

This chain links TRBV5-8 with TRBJ1-4; TRBD1 matches 8 bases. CDR1 and CDR2 (germline): SGHTS, YDEGEE. The trim removed 0 bases at V and 0 bases at J, leaving 7 bases unmatched. This CDR3 has 18 amino acids. CDR3 region: CASSLGQGIYATNEKLFF. Written as DNA, the CDR3 is TGTGCCAGCAGCTTGGGACAGGGGATTTATGCAACTAATGAAAAACTGTTTTTT.

V usage is TRBV13 and J usage is TRBJ1-5; no firm D call. Per the germline V gene, CDR1 is PRHDT and CDR2 is FYEKMQ (reference sequence). Trimming pared 5 bases from V and 5 bases from J, leaving 16 bases between. This CDR3 region has 15 residues. CDR3 nucleotides: TGTGCCAGCAGCCTCCGCCAGGAACCAGATCAGCCCCAGCATTTT. This translates into CASSLRQEPDQPQHF.

V is TRBV18 and J is TRBJ1-1, with D hard to call. V lost 3 bases to trimming and J lost 2 bases, with 13 bases between them. In germline, CDR1 is KGHSH, CDR2 LQKENI. This CDR3 spans 15 amino acids. Here the CDR3 reads CASSPRGIPNTEAFF. In DNA form, the CDR3 reads TGTGCCAGCTCACCTCGGGGTATTCCCAACACTGAAGCTTTCTTT.